The present T cell receptor (beta chain) was sequenced within a study of cytomegalovirus exposure and HLA in healthy donors. Notes on the study in general: With high specificity and sensitivity, the classifier reportedly diagnosed cytomegalovirus status. Trimming of TCR beta V- and J-genes showed a link, identified in a later analysis, to a missense DCLRE1C variant.

CDR3 length equals 16 residues. Germline lookup yields CDR1 SGHRS and CDR2 YFSETQ. V dropped 7 bases and J dropped 9 bases, with 23 bases sitting between them. The PCR was carried out with 60 Vbeta primers and 13 Jbeta primers. Libraries were prepared by immunoSEQ multiplex PCR; TCRdb keeps only in-frame clonotypes and omits some of them. The sample contains 160,000 or so clones, roughly 80% of which appear only once. Concerning this clone: Antigen specificity is unknown.

The TCR originated in a man aged 45-65 years in good health and CMV-seropositive. The chain couples TRBV5-1 to TRBJ1-6, with a possible D match to TRBD1 (5 bases). Material: PBMCs. CDR3 DNA: TGCGCCAGCGCCCCGGGGGGTTCCAGCGGGTTTTCACCCCTCCACTTT. Its protein is CASAPGGSSGFSPLHF.